This T cell receptor (beta chain) was sequenced in a study of glioma-infiltrating T cells after dendritic cell vaccination. The protocol was immunoSEQ multiplex PCR, while the TCRdb copy is restricted to in-frame clones and leaves out a portion. The sample carries around 23,000 clones, under 90% recorded once. As for time point: after dendritic cell vaccination, including at tumor progression/relapse. Germline loops: CDR1 SGHRS, CDR2 YFSETQ. Trimming took 0 bases from V and 5 from J; bases not matched to a gene: 5. This CDR3 spans 15 amino acids. This rearrangement joins TRBV5-1 to TRBJ2-7; TRBD1 matches 10 bases. This TCR was recovered from a human donor with glioblastoma. Source: blood, taken after dendritic cell vaccination. The CDR3 region is CASSLVGGQGNEQYF. The DNA for the CDR3 is TGCGCCAGCAGCTTGGTGGGGGGACAGGGGAACGAGCAGTACTTC.